This is a list of T cell receptor beta chains from one sample in a study of shared clonotypes between healthy human individuals. TCRdb's table, derived via immunoSEQ multiplex PCR, lists solely in-frame clones and lacks some. This sample yields about 1.1 million clones, of which 60% to 80% are seen a single time; more than 0.85% belongs to the top ten. Specimen: memory CD4+ T cells from PBMCs. Source of these receptors: a man aged 18 to 29 in good health. Some clones in this sample may be carry-over from other donors' samples. The CDR3 runs from the conserved cysteine through the conserved F or W. Fields, in order: CDR3 DNA, CDR3 protein, D gene, J gene, V gene, clone size. The D gene is left open where the match is weak. Part of the rows lack a size; the others show once, few, many or a class for expanded clones.

TGTGCCAGCAGCGGGGGGAGCACAGATACGCAGTATTTT CASSGGSTDTQYF . TRBJ2-3 TRBV7-3 .
TGTGCCAGCAGTGACGGGCCAATGCGGGGCTACACCTTC CASSDGPMRGYTF . TRBJ1-2 TRBV6-4 .
TGCGCCAGCAGCTCCTTTCCTAGCAATCAGCCCCAGCATTTT CASSSFPSNQPQHF . TRBJ1-5 TRBV5-1 .
TGTGCCAGCAGTTTGGGGGGGGCAAACACTGAAGCTTTCTTT CASSLGGANTEAFF . TRBJ1-1 TRBV6-5 .
TGTGCCATCAGATACGTAGGTGGGACAGGGCCCACCGGGGAGCTGTTTTTT CAIRYVGGTGPTGELFF TRBD1 TRBJ2-2 TRBV10-3 many
TGTGCCATCAGAACCACAGGGGGGGGAAACACCATATATTTT CAIRTTGGGNTIYF TRBD1 TRBJ1-3 TRBV10-3 once
TGCGCCAGCAGCCGGGGGACTAGCGGGGGTTACGAGCAGTACTTC CASSRGTSGGYEQYF TRBD2 TRBJ2-7 TRBV4-1 .
TGCGCCAGCAGCTTCGCCGGGACTAGCGGTTACAATGAGCAGTTCTTC CASSFAGTSGYNEQFF TRBD2 TRBJ2-1 TRBV5-1 .
TGCGCCAGCAGCCCTCGGACTAGCGGGGAAGAGACCCAGTACTTC CASSPRTSGEETQYF TRBD2 TRBJ2-5 TRBV5-1 .
TGTGCCAGCAGCCCCGAGCAGGCTACAATCTACGAGCAGTACTTC CASSPEQATIYEQYF . TRBJ2-7 TRBV7-6 .
TGTGCCAGCAGACAGGGTTCCGGTGCGAGCTACACCTTC CASRQGSGASYTF . TRBJ1-2 TRBV21-1 few
TGTGCCAGTAGCAAACCCGGGACAGGGATTACCGGGGAGCTGTTTTTT CASSKPGTGITGELFF TRBD1 TRBJ2-2 TRBV19 few
TGTGCCAGCAGTAGGGACGGCCGCGGGCTGGGCTACACCTTC CASSRDGRGLGYTF . TRBJ1-2 TRBV5-6 .
TGTGCCAGCAGTGGGGCCGCGCGGGAGCTGTTTTTT CASSGAARELFF . TRBJ2-2 TRBV28 many
TGTGCCTGGAACCCGGAGGTGACCTTACGGGAAAAACTGTTTTTT CAWNPEVTLREKLFF . TRBJ1-4 TRBV30 .
TGCGCCAGCAGCTTGCCAAACGGGTACGAGCAGTACTTC CASSLPNGYEQYF . TRBJ2-7 TRBV5-1 .
TGCAGCGTTGGAAGGGGCTACGAGCAGTACTTC CSVGRGYEQYF . TRBJ2-7 TRBV29-1 many
TGTGCCAGCCTCAAAGGTCAGGGCCTAACTGAAGCTTTCTTT CASLKGQGLTEAFF . TRBJ1-1 TRBV6-5 .
TGTGCCAGCAGTTTAACACCGCCGGCAGGGGGCGATGGCTACACCTTC CASSLTPPAGGDGYTF TRBD1 TRBJ1-2 TRBV27 .
TGTGCCAGCAGTTACGGGGACCCTAGGGATACGCAGTATTTT CASSYGDPRDTQYF . TRBJ2-3 TRBV6-5 .
TGTGCCAGCAGCTTGTTGGGTTCCGGGAGCCTGGACGCTGAAGCTTTCTTT CASSLLGSGSLDAEAFF . TRBJ1-1 TRBV7-2 .
TGTGCCAGTAACCGGGACAGGGGTCAGCCCCAGCATTTT CASNRDRGQPQHF TRBD1 TRBJ1-5 TRBV28 .
TGCAGCGCACTAGCGGGAACAGCCAAAAACATTCAGTACTTC CSALAGTAKNIQYF TRBD2 TRBJ2-4 TRBV29-1 many
TGTGCCAGCAGTACCTGGACAGGGAACTATGCAGCTTTCTTT CASSTWTGNYAAFF TRBD1 TRBJ1-1 TRBV28 .
TGTGCCAGCACCATGACTAGCGGGACGGATACGCAGTATTTT CASTMTSGTDTQYF TRBD2 TRBJ2-3 TRBV2 .
TGTGCCAGCAGCGTAGTCGAGGACTACCACACCGGGGAGCTGTTTTTT CASSVVEDYHTGELFF . TRBJ2-2 TRBV9 .
TGTGCCTGGAGTGCATTTGCAAATAATGAGCAGTTCTTC CAWSAFANNEQFF . TRBJ2-1 TRBV30 .
TGTGCCAGCAGCTTAGACAGAGGGAAATATGGCTACACCTTC CASSLDRGKYGYTF . TRBJ1-2 TRBV7-2 .
TGCAGCGTTGAGGTCAGGGGGCTTTTCACTGAAGCTTTCTTT CSVEVRGLFTEAFF TRBD1 TRBJ1-1 TRBV29-1 .
TGTGCCAGCAGCTTACACAGGGATGGTGGAGATACGCAGTATTTT CASSLHRDGGDTQYF . TRBJ2-3 TRBV7-9 .
TGTGCCAGCAGCACCTCCGGGAGGCGGGACACCGGGGAGCTGTTTTTT CASSTSGRRDTGELFF TRBD2 TRBJ2-2 TRBV5-6 many
TGTGCCATCAGGGGGACAGGGGGCGAAGAGACCCAGTACTTC CAIRGTGGEETQYF TRBD1 TRBJ2-5 TRBV10-3 .
TGTGCCAGCAGCTCCTCGAGGGCTGAGCAGTTCTTC CASSSSRAEQFF . TRBJ2-1 TRBV28 .
TGCAGCGTTGAAAGGGGGACAGGCCAAGAGACCCAGTACTTC CSVERGTGQETQYF TRBD1 TRBJ2-5 TRBV29-1 .
TGTGCCAGCAGTTCACAGGGTACCCGCACTGAAGCTTTCTTT CASSSQGTRTEAFF . TRBJ1-1 TRBV27 .
TGTGCCAGTAGTAAACCCATAGCGGGGAGCTCCTACAATGAGCAGTTCTTC CASSKPIAGSSYNEQFF TRBD2 TRBJ2-1 TRBV19 .
TGTGCCAGCAGCCTCGGCGTGGGGGGCTCAAGGGACGAGCAGTACTTC CASSLGVGGSRDEQYF . TRBJ2-7 TRBV25-1 once
TGTGCCAGCAGTTTACAGGACAATGAGCAGTTCTTC CASSLQDNEQFF . TRBJ2-1 TRBV28 .
TGTGCCAGCAGCTTAGTAATGGGACAGGGGAAGAGAGAGACCCAGTACTTC CASSLVMGQGKRETQYF TRBD1 TRBJ2-5 TRBV7-2 .
TGTGCCTGGGCCTGGGGCGATACGCAGTATTTT CAWAWGDTQYF . TRBJ2-3 TRBV30 .
TGTGCCTGGGCCGAGATTGCGGGGGAGCAGTACTTC CAWAEIAGEQYF . TRBJ2-7 TRBV30 .
TGTGCCAGCAGCCCGTTCTCCAAGAACACTGAAGCTTTCTTT CASSPFSKNTEAFF . TRBJ1-1 TRBV7-9 .
TGTGCCAGCAGCCGGGGTTCCAGGGCCCAAGAGACCCAGTACTTC CASSRGSRAQETQYF . TRBJ2-5 TRBV7-2 .
TGTGCCAGCAGTTATGGGACAGGGAGAACCGGGGAGCTGTTTTTT CASSYGTGRTGELFF TRBD1 TRBJ2-2 TRBV28 few
TGCGCCAGCAGCTTAAAAGCCGGATTATACTACGAGCAGTACTTC CASSLKAGLYYEQYF . TRBJ2-7 TRBV5-1 .
TGTGCCAGCAGCTCCTGGGGGGCCGCTAAGGAGCAGTACTTC CASSSWGAAKEQYF . TRBJ2-7 TRBV7-2 .
TGCGCCAGCAGCTTGGAGCGGAACTACAATGAGCAGTTCTTC CASSLERNYNEQFF . TRBJ2-1 TRBV5-1 .
TGTGCCAGCAGTCCGGGGTCTGGGGCCAACGTCCTGACTTTC CASSPGSGANVLTF . TRBJ2-6 TRBV6-5 few
TGCAGTGCTAGACTACAGACTAAACTGTTTTTT CSARLQTKLFF . TRBJ1-4 TRBV20-1 few
TGTGCCAGCAGCTTGGAAGAGGGCTTCGAGCAGTACTTC CASSLEEGFEQYF . TRBJ2-7 TRBV5-5 .